One sample yielded the 17 T cell receptor beta chains listed below, sequenced in a study of T-cell memory formation after mild COVID-19. Via MiXCR, TCRdb re-called the 5' RACE reads, giving one row per CDR3 protein. The table includes some 120,000 distinct CDR3 sequences, over 15% detected once. The sequencing sample was made of PBMCs or a T cell subset sorted from them (not recorded which). Receptors were obtained from a man between 18 and 29 years old who had mild COVID-19 (a few samples of this study predate the infection). Cell type and time point are not known.

The chain has TRBV7-3 and TRBJ1-1; D perhaps matches TRBD1 (5 bases). Germline V gene sequence: CDR1 SGHTA, CDR2 FQGTGA. The CDR3 extends over 13 amino acids. The germline V and J ends were trimmed by 4 bases and 8 bases, with 14 bases remaining between them. The CDR3 DNA reads as TGTGCCAGCAGCTCAACTTCCCAGGGAGAAGCTTTCTTT. Translation: CASSSTSQGEAFF.

This chain connects TRBV29-1 to TRBJ1-5; D gene unclear. The CDR3 sequence is 12 residues long. V was pared by 4 bases and J by 6 bases, with 10 bases between. Germline V gives CDR1 SQVTM, CDR2 ANQGSEA. The CDR3 spells CSVGEVGQPQHF. CDR3 in DNA: TGCAGCGTTGGGGAAGTAGGTCAGCCCCAGCATTTT.

This clonotype was observed a handful of times. This chain links TRBV5-1 with TRBJ2-5; the match to TRBD2 covers 11 bases. This CDR3 is built from 15 residues. Germline V gene lookup returns CDR1 SGHRS and CDR2 YFSETQ. V shed 4 bases and J 3 bases; nucleotides not matched to a gene: 5. DNA for the CDR3: TGCGCCAGCAGCAGGATGACTAGCGGGAAAGAGACCCAGTACTTC. It codes for CASSRMTSGKETQYF.

Ten or more counts support this clonotype. The chain links TRBV7-2 to TRBJ1-5; no reliable D call. CDR1 is SGHTA, CDR2 FQGNSA, per germline. The CDR3 is 15 amino acids. With 3 bases removed from V and 4 bases from J, the gap between germline ends came to 13 bases. CDR3 DNA: TGTGCCAGCAGCTTGGCCGGCTTGACAAATCAGCCCCAGCATTTT. Its translation: CASSLAGLTNQPQHF. The full variable domain, completed using reference TRBV7-2 and TRBJ1-5, is GAGVSQSPSNKVTEKGKDVELRCDPISGHTALYWYRQSLGQGLEFLIYFQGNSAPDKSGLPSDRFSAERTGGSVSTLTIQRTQQEDSAVYLCASSLAGLTNQPQHFGDGTRLSIL.

The chain has TRBV7-2 and TRBJ2-5; 8 bases align to TRBD1. CDR3 length: 17 residues. The germline CDR1 and CDR2 sequences are SGHTA and FQGNSA. V was pared by 1 base and J by 3 bases, with 10 bases of the junction left unmatched. CDR3 amino acids: CASSLVGTRTGKETQYF. The CDR3 nucleotides read TGTGCCAGCAGCTTAGTAGGGACCCGGACAGGGAAAGAGACCCAGTACTTC.

This clonotype showed up just a few times. The chain combines TRBV20-1 with TRBJ2-3, with TRBD1 as a possible D gene (5 bases). V lost 2 bases, J lost 1 base, and 16 bases lay in between. From germline, CDR1 is DFQATT and CDR2 SNEGSKA (reference sequence). The CDR3 runs to 16 residues. In nucleotides, the CDR3 is TGCAGTGCTAGACCCTACAGGCGTTATGGCACAGATACGCAGTATTTT. Protein: CSARPYRRYGTDTQYF.

The V and J genes are TRBV14 and TRBJ2-3; 7 positions agree with TRBD1. J was trimmed by 0 bases and V by 8 bases; bases with no gene match: 8. CDR3 length equals 15 residues. Looked up from germline, CDR1 is SGHDN and CDR2 is FVKESK. The CDR3 nucleotides are TGTGCCAGCGGCACTACAGGGGTGAGCACAGATACGCAGTATTTT. This sequence encodes CASGTTGVSTDTQYF.

This clonotype was observed a handful of times. The rearrangement uses TRBV6-1 and TRBJ1-1; D remains ambiguous. CDR1 is MNHNS and CDR2 is SASEGT in the germline V gene. The CDR3 is made up of 13 amino acids. Trimming shortened V by 8 bases and J by 0 bases, and 10 bases separated the two germline ends. DNA of the CDR3: TGTGCCAGCTCCTCTAGATTGAACACTGAAGCTTTCTTT. The encoded protein is CASSSRLNTEAFF.

V usage is TRBV12-3 or TRBV12-4 and J usage is TRBJ1-2, with a possible D match to TRBD1 (5 bases). The CDR3 covers 14 residues. Deletions cut 5 bases from V and 2 bases from J, with 12 bases between. The CDR3 DNA sequence: TGTGCCAGCAGTCGGGGAGGGGAGAACTATGGCTACACCTTC. Translated: CASSRGGENYGYTF.

This clonotype was recorded a few times. The chain uses TRBV4-2 and TRBJ2-1; 16 bases match TRBD2. This CDR3 contains 18 residues. The V gene end was trimmed by 4 bases and the J gene end by 6 bases; junction bases not matched to a gene: 9. The germline V gene encodes CDR1 LGHNA and CDR2 YNFKEQ. CDR3 in amino acids: CASSPGLAGGLSFNEQFF. The CDR3 nucleotides read TGTGCCAGCAGCCCGGGACTAGCGGGGGGGCTCTCGTTCAATGAGCAGTTCTTC.

V is TRBV5-6 and J is TRBJ2-5; 10 bases are shared with TRBD2. This CDR3 comprises 16 residues. After removal of 0 bases from V and 4 bases from J, the junction contained 6 bases not matched to a gene. Germline CDR1 and CDR2: SGHDT and YYEEEE. The CDR3 bases are TGTGCCAGCAGCTTGGCCTCTTCTAGCGGGGGAGAGACCCAGTACTTC. Protein: CASSLASSSGGETQYF. Based on the CDR3 plus reference TRBV5-6 and TRBJ2-5, the full variable domain is DAGVTQSPTHLIKTRGQQVTLRCSPKSGHDTVSWYQQALGQGPQFIFQYYEEEERQRGNFPDRFSGHQFPNYSSELNVNALLLGDSALYLCASSLASSSGGETQYFGPGTRLLVL.

The chain recombines TRBV19 with TRBJ1-5; 7 nucleotides agree with TRBD1. V dropped 6 bases and J dropped 2; count of bases not matched to a gene: 7. Germline values: CDR1 LNHDA, CDR2 SQIVND (reference sequence). The CDR3 totals 15 residues. The CDR3 reads CASRRDSYGNQPQHF. CDR3 bases: TGTGCCAGTAGGAGGGACAGTTACGGCAATCAGCCCCAGCATTTT.

V usage is TRBV5-1 and J usage is TRBJ2-7; no definite D call. V shed 4 bases and J shed 1 base, with 15 bases lying between them. The germline V gene encodes CDR1 SGHRS and CDR2 YFSETQ. CDR3 length: 15 residues. CDR3 in DNA: TGCGCCAGCAGCGGGCCCCGGGCCCTGTCCTACGAGCAGTACTTC. Amino acids: CASSGPRALSYEQYF.

There are a few counts of this clonotype. The J gene is TRBJ1-5, the V gene TRBV5-1; possible D gene TRBD1, 5 bases. Trimming shortened V by 4 bases and J by 6 bases, and 17 bases separated the two germline ends. From germline, CDR1 is SGHRS and CDR2 YFSETQ. CDR3 length: 15 amino acids. The CDR3 is CASSKGPGILQPQHF. For the CDR3, the DNA is TGCGCCAGCAGCAAGGGACCGGGAATTCTTCAGCCCCAGCATTTT.

The chain is built from TRBV6-5 and TRBJ1-2; 10 bases agree with TRBD1. Per germline, CDR1 MNHEY and CDR2 SVGAGI. The V gene end was trimmed by 4 bases and the J gene end by 1 base; junction bases not matched to a gene: 9. The CDR3 runs 17 residues. The CDR3 DNA is TGTGCCAGCAGTTCACGACAGGGGGCCATGAGTAACTATGGCTACACCTTC. Its translation: CASSSRQGAMSNYGYTF.

The chain links TRBV4-3 to TRBJ2-1, with D unresolved. Germline assignment: CDR1 LGHNA and CDR2 YSLEER. This CDR3 region has 13 residues. The ends were cut back, 4 bases at V and 5 bases at J, with 9 bases in the middle. The CDR3 spells CASSPNTNNEQFF. The DNA of the CDR3 is TGCGCCAGCAGCCCGAACACCAACAATGAGCAGTTCTTC.

This clonotype was seen a few times. The chain links TRBV6-6 to TRBJ1-1; 8 bases match TRBD1. V lost 2 bases and J lost 8; bases outside the gene matches: 4. This CDR3 spans 13 amino acids. CDR1 is MNHNY and CDR2 is SVGAGI in the germline V gene (reference sequence). CDR3 coding DNA: TGTGCCAGCAGTTACCAGGGGGCTTGGGAAGCTTTCTTT. Residues: CASSYQGAWEAFF.